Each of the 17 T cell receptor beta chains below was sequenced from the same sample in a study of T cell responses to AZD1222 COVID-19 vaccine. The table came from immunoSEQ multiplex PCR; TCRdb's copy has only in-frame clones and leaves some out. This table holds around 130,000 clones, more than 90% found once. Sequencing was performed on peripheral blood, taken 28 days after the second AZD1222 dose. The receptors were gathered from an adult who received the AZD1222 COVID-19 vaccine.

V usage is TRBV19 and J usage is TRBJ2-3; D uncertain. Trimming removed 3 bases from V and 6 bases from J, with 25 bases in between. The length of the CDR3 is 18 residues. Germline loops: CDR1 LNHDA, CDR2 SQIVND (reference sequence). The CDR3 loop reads CASSIKFDNRPPRDTQYF. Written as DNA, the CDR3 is TGTGCCAGTAGTATTAAGTTTGACAACCGACCGCCCCGGGATACGCAGTATTTT.

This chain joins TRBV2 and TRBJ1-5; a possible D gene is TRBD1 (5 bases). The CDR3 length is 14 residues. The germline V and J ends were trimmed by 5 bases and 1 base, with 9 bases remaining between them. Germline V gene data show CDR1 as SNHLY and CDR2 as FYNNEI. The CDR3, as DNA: TGTGCCAGCAGTAAGACAGTCAGCAATCAGCCCCAGCATTTT. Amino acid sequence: CASSKTVSNQPQHF.

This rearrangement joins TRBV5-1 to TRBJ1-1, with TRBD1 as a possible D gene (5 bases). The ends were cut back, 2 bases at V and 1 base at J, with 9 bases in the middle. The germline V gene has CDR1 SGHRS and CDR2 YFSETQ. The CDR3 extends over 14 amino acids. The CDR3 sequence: CASSFTGENTEAFF. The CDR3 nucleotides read TGCGCCAGCAGCTTCACGGGGGAGAACACTGAAGCTTTCTTT.

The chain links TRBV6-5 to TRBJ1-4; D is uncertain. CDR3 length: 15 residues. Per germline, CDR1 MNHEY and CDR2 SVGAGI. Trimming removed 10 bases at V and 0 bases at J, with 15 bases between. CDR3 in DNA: TGTGCCACCTTAGACATAACCTCAACTAATGAAAAACTGTTTTTT. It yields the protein CATLDITSTNEKLFF.

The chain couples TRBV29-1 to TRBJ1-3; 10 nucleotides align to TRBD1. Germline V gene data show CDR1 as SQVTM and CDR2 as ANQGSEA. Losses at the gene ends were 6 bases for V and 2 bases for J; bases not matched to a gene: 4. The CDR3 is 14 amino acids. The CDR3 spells CSVAGTGAGNTIYF. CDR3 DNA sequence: TGCAGCGTCGCGGGGACAGGGGCTGGAAACACCATATATTTT.

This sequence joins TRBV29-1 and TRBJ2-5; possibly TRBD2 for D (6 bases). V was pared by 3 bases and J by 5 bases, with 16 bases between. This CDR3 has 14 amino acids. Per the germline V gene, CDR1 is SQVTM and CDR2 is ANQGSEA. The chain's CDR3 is CSVDKASAWETQYF. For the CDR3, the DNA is TGCAGCGTTGATAAGGCTAGCGCGTGGGAGACCCAGTACTTC.

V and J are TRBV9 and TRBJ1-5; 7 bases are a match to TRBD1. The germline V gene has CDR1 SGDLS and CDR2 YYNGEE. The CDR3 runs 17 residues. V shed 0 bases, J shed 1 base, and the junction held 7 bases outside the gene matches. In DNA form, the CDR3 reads TGTGCCAGCAGCGTAGGCCCGCAGACAGGGAGCAATCAGCCCCAGCATTTT. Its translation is CASSVGPQTGSNQPQHF.

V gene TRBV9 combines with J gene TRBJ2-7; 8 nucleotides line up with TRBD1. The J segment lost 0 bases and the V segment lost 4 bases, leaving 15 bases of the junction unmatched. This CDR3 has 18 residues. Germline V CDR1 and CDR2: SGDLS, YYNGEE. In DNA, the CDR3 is TGTGCCAGCAGCCAACTATCAGGGGGCTGGAAACCCTCCTACGAGCAGTACTTC. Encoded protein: CASSQLSGGWKPSYEQYF.

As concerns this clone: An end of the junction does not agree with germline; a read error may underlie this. The DNA for the CDR3 is TGTGCCAGCAGTTTCCGATCCGCTAGGGCCTTC. Protein product: CASSFRSARAF. This chain uses TRBV12-3 or TRBV12-4 with TRBJ1-2; D unclear. The CDR3 contains 11 residues.

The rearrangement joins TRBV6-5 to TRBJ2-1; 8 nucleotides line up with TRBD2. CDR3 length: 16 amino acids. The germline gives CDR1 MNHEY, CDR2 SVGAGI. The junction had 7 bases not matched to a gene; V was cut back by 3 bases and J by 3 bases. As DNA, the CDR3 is TGTGCCAGCAGTTATACGGCGGGGGGATTCTACAATGAGCAGTTCTTC. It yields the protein CASSYTAGGFYNEQFF.

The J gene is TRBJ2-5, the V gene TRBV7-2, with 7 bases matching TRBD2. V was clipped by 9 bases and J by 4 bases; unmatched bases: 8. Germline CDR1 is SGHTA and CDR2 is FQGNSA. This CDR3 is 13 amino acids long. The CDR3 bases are TGTGCCAGGACGACTAGCCCCTTAGAGACCCAGTACTTC. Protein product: CARTTSPLETQYF. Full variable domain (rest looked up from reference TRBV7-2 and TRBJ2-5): GAGVSQSPSNKVTEKGKDVELRCDPISGHTALYWYRQSLGQGLEFLIYFQGNSAPDKSGLPSDRFSAERTGGSVSTLTIQRTQQEDSAVYLCARTTSPLETQYFGPGTRLLVL.

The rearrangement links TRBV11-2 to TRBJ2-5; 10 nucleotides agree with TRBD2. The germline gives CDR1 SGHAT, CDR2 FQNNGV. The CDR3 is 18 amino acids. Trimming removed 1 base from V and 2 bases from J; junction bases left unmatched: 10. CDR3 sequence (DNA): TGTGCCAGCAGCTTAGGGACGAGCGGGAGGGCCCGACAAGAGACCCAGTACTTC. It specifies CASSLGTSGRARQETQYF. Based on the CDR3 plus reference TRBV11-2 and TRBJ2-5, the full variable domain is EAGVAQSPRYKIIEKRQSVAFWCNPISGHATLYWYQQILGQGPKLLIQFQNNGVVDDSQLPKDRFSAERLKGVDSTLKIQPAKLEDSAVYLCASSLGTSGRARQETQYFGPGTRLLVL.

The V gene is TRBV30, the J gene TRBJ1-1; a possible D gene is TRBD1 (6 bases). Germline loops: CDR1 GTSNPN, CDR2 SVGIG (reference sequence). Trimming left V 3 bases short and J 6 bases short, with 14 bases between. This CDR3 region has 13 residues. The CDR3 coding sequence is TGTGCCTGGAGCCCAAGACAGGTTTCTGAAGCTTTCTTT. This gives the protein CAWSPRQVSEAFF. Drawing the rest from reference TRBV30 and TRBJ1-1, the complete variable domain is SQTIHQWPATLVQPVGSPLSLECTVEGTSNPNLYWYRQAAGRGLQLLFYSVGIGQISSEVPQNLSASRPQDRQFILSSKKLLLSDSGFYLCAWSPRQVSEAFFGQGTRLTVV.

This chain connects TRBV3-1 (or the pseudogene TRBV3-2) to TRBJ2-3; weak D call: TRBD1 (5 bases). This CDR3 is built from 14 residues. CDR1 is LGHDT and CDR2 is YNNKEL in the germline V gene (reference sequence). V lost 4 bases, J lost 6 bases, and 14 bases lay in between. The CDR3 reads CASSPVRRADTQYF. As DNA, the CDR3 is TGTGCCAGCAGCCCCGTCCGCAGGGCGGATACGCAGTATTTT.

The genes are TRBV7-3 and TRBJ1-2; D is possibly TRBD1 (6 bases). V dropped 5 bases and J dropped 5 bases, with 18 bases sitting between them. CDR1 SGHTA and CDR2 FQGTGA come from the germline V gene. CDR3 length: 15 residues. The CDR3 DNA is TGTGCCAGCAGCCGACCCGAACAGGGAGAGTATGGCTACACCTTC. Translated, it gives CASSRPEQGEYGYTF.

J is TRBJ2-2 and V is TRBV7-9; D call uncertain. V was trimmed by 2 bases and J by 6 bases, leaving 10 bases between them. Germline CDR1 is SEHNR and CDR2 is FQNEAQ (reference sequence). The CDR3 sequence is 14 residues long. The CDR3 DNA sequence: TGTGCCAGCAGCTTATGGGCTAGAGCCGGGGAGCTGTTTTTT. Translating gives CASSLWARAGELFF.

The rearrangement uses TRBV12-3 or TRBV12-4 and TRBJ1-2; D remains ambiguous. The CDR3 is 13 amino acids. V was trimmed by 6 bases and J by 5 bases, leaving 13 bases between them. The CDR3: CASSPVAEYGYTF. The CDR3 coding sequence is TGTGCCAGCAGCCCGGTCGCAGAGTATGGCTACACCTTC.